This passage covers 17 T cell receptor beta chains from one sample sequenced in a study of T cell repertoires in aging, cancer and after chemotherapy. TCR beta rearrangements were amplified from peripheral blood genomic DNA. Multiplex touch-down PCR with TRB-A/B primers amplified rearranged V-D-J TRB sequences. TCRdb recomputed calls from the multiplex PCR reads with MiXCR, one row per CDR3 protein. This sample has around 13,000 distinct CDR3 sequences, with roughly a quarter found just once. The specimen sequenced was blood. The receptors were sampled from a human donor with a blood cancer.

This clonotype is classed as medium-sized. This CDR3 is CASSFGPGTRGNEQFF. For the CDR3, the DNA is TGTGCCAGCAGTTTCGGACCCGGGACTAGAGGCAATGAGCAGTTCTTC. This chain links TRBV27 with TRBJ2-1, with 8 bases aligning to TRBD2. The CDR3 totals 16 residues. Germline CDR1 reads MNHEY; CDR2 reads SMNVEV (reference sequence). The V gene end was trimmed by 3 bases and the J gene end by 6 bases; junction bases not matched to a gene: 10.

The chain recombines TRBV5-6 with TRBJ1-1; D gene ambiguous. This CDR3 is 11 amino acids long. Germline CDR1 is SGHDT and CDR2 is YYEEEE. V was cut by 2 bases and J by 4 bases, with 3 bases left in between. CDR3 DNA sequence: TGTGCCAGCAGCTTATCCACTGAAGCTTTCTTT. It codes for CASSLSTEAFF.

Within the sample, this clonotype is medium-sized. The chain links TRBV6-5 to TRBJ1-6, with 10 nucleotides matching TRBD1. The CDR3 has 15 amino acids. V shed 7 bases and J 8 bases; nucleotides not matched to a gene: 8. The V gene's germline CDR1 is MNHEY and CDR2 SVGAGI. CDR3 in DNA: TGTGCCAGCATGGGTCTGGGGACAGGGGATTCACCCCTCCACTTT. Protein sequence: CASMGLGTGDSPLHF.

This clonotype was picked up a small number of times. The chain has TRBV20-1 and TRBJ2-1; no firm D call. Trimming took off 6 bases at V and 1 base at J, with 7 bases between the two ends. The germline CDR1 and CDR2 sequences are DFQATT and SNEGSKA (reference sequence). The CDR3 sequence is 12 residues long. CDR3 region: CSARVSYNEQFF. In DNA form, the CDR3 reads TGCAGTGCACGAGTGTCCTACAATGAGCAGTTCTTC.

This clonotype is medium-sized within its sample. The CDR3 protein is CASSSSGRLANVLTF. The CDR3 nucleotides are TGTGCCAGCAGCTCGAGCGGGAGGCTGGCCAACGTCCTGACTTTC. The genes are TRBV5-4 and TRBJ2-6; 9 nucleotides line up with TRBD2. The germline gives CDR1 SGHNT, CDR2 YYREEE (reference sequence). J lost 6 bases, V lost 3 bases, and 4 bases had no gene match. The CDR3 covers 15 residues.

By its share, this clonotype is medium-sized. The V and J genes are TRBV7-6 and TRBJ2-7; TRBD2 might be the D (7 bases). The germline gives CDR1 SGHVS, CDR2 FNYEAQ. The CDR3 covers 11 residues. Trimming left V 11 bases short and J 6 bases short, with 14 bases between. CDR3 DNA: TGTGCCGCTGGAGGGGGGGGCGAGCAGTACTTC. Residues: CAAGGGGEQYF. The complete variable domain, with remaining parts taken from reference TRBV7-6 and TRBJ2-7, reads GAGVSQSPRYKVTKRGQDVALRCDPISGHVSLYWYRQALGQGPEFLTYFNYEAQQDKSGLPNDRFSAERPEGSISTLTIQRTEQRDSAMYRCAAGGGGEQYFGPGTRLTVT.

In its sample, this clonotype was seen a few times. This CDR3 is CASSLRGAEGGELFF. The CDR3 bases are TGTGCCAGCAGCTTAAGGGGCGCGGAGGGCGGGGAGCTGTTTTTT. The V gene is TRBV5-5, the J gene TRBJ2-2, with TRBD2 as a possible D gene (6 bases). Trimming took 2 bases from V and 7 from J, leaving 15 bases between them. The CDR3 loop spans 15 amino acids. The germline CDR1 and CDR2 sequences are SGHKS and YYEKEE (reference sequence).

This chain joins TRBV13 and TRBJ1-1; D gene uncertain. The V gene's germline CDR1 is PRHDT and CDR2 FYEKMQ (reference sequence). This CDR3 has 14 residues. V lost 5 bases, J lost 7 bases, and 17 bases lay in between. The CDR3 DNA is TGTGCCAGCAGCCCGATTAGGGTTTCGGGTGAAGCTTTCTTT. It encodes CASSPIRVSGEAFF.

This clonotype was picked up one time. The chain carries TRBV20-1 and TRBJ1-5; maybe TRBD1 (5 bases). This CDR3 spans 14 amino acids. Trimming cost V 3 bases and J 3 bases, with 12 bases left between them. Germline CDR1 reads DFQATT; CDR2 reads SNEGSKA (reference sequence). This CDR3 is CSASEGRVNQPQHF. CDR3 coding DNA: TGCAGTGCTAGCGAGGGGAGGGTCAATCAGCCCCAGCATTTT.

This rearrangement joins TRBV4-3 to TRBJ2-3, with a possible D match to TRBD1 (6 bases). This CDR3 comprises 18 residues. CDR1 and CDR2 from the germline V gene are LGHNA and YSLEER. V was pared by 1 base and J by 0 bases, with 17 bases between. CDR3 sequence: CASSQGVARGHSTDTQYF. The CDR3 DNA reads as TGCGCCAGCAGCCAAGGGGTCGCTAGGGGACATAGCACAGATACGCAGTATTTT.

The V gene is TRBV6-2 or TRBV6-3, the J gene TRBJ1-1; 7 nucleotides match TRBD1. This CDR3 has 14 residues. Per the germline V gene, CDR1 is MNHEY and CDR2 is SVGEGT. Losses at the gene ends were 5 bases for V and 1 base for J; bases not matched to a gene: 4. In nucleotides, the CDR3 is TGTGCCAGCAGTAGAGACAGGGAGAACACTGAAGCTTTCTTT. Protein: CASSRDRENTEAFF.

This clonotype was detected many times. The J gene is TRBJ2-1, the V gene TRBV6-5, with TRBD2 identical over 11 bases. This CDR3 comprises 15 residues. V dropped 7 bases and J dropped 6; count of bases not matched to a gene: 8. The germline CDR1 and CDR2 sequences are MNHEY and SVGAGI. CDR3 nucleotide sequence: TGTGCCAGCAACAAACTAGCGGGGGCCTCCAATGAGCAGTTCTTC. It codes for CASNKLAGASNEQFF.

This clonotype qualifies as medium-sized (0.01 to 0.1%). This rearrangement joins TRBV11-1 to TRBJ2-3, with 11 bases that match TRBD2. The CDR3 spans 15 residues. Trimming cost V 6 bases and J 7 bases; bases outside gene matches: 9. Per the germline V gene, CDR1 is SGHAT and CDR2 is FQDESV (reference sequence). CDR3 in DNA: TGTGCCAGCAGAACGGCTAGCGGGGGGTCGAATACGCAGTATTTT. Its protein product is CASRTASGGSNTQYF.

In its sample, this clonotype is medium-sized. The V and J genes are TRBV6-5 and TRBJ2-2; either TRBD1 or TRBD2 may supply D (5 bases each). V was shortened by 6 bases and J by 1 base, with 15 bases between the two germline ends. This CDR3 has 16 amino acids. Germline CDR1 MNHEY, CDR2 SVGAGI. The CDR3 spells CASSPQGAVNTGELFF. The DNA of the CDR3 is TGTGCCAGCAGCCCCCAGGGAGCAGTGAACACCGGGGAGCTGTTTTTT.

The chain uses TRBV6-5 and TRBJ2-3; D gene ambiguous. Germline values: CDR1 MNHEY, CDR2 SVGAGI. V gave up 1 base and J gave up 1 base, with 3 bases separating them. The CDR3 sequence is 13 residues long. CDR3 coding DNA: TGTGCCAGCAGTTACTTTGGCACAGATACGCAGTATTTT. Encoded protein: CASSYFGTDTQYF.

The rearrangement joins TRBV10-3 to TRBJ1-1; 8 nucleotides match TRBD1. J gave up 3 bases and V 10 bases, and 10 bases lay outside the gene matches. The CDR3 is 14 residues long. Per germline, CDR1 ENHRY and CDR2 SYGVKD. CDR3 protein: CATRDTGGDTEAFF. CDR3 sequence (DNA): TGTGCCACCCGGGATACAGGGGGTGACACTGAAGCTTTCTTT.

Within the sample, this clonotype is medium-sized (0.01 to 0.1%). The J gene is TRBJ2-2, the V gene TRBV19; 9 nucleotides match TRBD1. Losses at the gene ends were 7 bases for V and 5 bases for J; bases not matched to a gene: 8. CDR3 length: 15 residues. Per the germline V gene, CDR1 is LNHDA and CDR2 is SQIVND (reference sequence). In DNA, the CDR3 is TGTGCCAGTATCGTATCGGACAGGGGTACCGGGGAGCTGTTTTTT. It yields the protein CASIVSDRGTGELFF.